Below, 19 T cell receptor beta chains from the same sample are listed, as sequenced in a study of STAT5B mutations in CD4+ large granular lymphocyte leukemia. Using immunoSEQ multiplex PCR, the repertoire was profiled, and TCRdb retains in-frame clones only, with some absent. The table lists almost 30,000 clones, around 80% of them singletons. Sequencing was carried out using CD4+ T cells from blood buffy coats. All receptors derive from a human donor in good health.

The chain is built from TRBV28 and TRBJ2-5, with TRBD1 matching over 8 bases. Germline V gene lookup returns CDR1 MDHEN and CDR2 SYDVKM. The J segment lost 2 bases and the V segment lost 5 bases, leaving 7 bases of the junction unmatched. The CDR3 is 15 residues long. The CDR3 region has the DNA TGTGCCAGCAGTCCTCAGGGGGCCCCGCAAGAGACCCAGTACTTC. It translates to CASSPQGAPQETQYF.

This sequence joins TRBV4-1 and TRBJ2-3; TRBD2 matches at 12 bases. There are 19 residues in the CDR3. In germline, CDR1 is MGHRA, CDR2 YSYEKL. Trimming at V came to 1 base and at J to 1 base, leaving 9 bases not matched to a gene. CDR3: CASSQVASGGAGGTDTQYF. The CDR3 coding sequence is TGCGCCAGCAGCCAAGTTGCTAGCGGGGGGGCGGGAGGCACAGATACGCAGTATTTT.

Of note for this clone: Because the CDR3 is missing its conserved closing phenylalanine or tryptophan, this is likely a read error. No DNA is shown, since the ends of the CDR3 on it are uncertain; the CDR3 is the one TCRdb lists. The gene calls are TRBV5-3 and TRBJ1-5; no check of the table's D call, TRBD1, against the DNA was made. TRBV5-3 is marked as an open reading frame, function uncertain. The CDR3 spans 11 amino acids, including both terminal residues. The CDR3 loop reads CARSLVRQTRI.

The chain links TRBV11-1 to TRBJ1-6; D call uncertain. CDR3 size: 13 residues. V was trimmed by 0 bases and J by 7 bases, leaving 4 bases between them. The germline gives CDR1 SGHAT, CDR2 FQDESV (reference sequence). In DNA form, the CDR3 reads TGTGCCAGCAGCTTAGCCCAGAATTCACCCCTCCACTTT. Its protein is CASSLAQNSPLHF.

CDR3 in DNA: TGTGCCAGCAGCTTAGGTCCAGATCAAGAGACCCAGTACTTC. Translating it yields CASSLGPDQETQYF. The chain carries TRBV11-3 and TRBJ2-5, with D hard to call. The CDR3 is 14 residues long. The V end was cut by 1 base, the J end by 2 bases, with 8 bases between. Germline CDR1 SGHNT, CDR2 YENEEA.

The V call is TRBV5-4, the J call TRBJ2-5; TRBD2 matches 7 bases. The tail of the sequence fits TRBJ2-7 better, so the J call may be wrong. The CDR3 sequence is 16 residues long. CDR1 SGHNT and CDR2 YYREEE come from the germline V gene (reference sequence). CDR3 in amino acids: CASSLGLASGVYEQYF. The CDR3 nucleotides are TGTGCCAGCAGCTTGGGTCTGGCTAGCGGAGTATACGAGCAGTACTTC.

The chain recombines TRBV5-1 with TRBJ2-3, with D possibly matching TRBD2 (7 bases). Trimming left V 0 bases short and J 4 bases short, with 18 bases between. CDR1 and CDR2 (germline): SGHRS, YFSETQ. CDR3 size: 17 residues. CDR3 nucleotide sequence: TGCGCCAGCAGCTTGGCCGCCACGGGGGCGGGGGCAGATACGCAGTATTTT. It is translated as CASSLAATGAGADTQYF.

The V gene is TRBV28, the J gene TRBJ2-4; 8 bases agree with TRBD2. CDR3 size: 13 residues. The V and J ends lost 7 bases and 6 bases, in that order; junction bases with no gene match: 5. Germline V CDR1 and CDR2: MDHEN, SYDVKM. In nucleotides, the CDR3 is TGTGCCAGCAAAGCGGGGGCCCGAAACATTCAGTACTTC. Amino acids: CASKAGARNIQYF.

This clone was seen more than once but under ten times. V gene TRBV7-9 combines with J gene TRBJ1-1, with D perhaps TRBD1 (5 bases). In germline, CDR1 is SEHNR, CDR2 FQNEAQ (reference sequence). The CDR3 contains 14 residues. V was shortened by 6 bases and J by 0 bases, with 11 bases between the two germline ends. The CDR3 here is CASSRQSLNTEAFF. CDR3 DNA: TGTGCCAGCAGTCGACAGTCCCTGAACACTGAAGCTTTCTTT. The full variable domain, in which reference TRBV7-9 and TRBJ1-1 provide the parts outside the CDR3, is DTGVSQNPRHKITKRGQNVTFRCDPISEHNRLYWYRQTLGQGPEFLTYFQNEAQLEKSRLLSDRFSAERPKGSFSTLEIQRTEQGDSAMYLCASSRQSLNTEAFFGQGTRLTVV.

This clone has more than one count but fewer than ten. The V and J genes are TRBV19 and TRBJ1-5; TRBD1 matches at 9 bases. CDR1 is LNHDA, CDR2 SQIVND, per germline (reference sequence). This CDR3 has 15 amino acids. Trimming cost V 3 bases and J 7 bases; bases outside gene matches: 7. As DNA, the CDR3 is TGTGCCAGTAGTATGCCGGGACAGGGCCTCCAGCCCCAGCATTTT. Protein sequence: CASSMPGQGLQPQHF.

The rearrangement joins TRBV15 to TRBJ2-2, with D uncertain. V was shortened by 0 bases and J by 0 bases, with 8 bases between the two germline ends. The V gene's germline CDR1 is LNHNV and CDR2 YYDKDF (reference sequence). The CDR3 consists of 16 residues. CDR3 region: CATSRDLGTNTGELFF. In nucleotides, the CDR3 is TGTGCCACCAGCAGAGATCTGGGGACGAACACCGGGGAGCTGTTTTTT.

The V gene is TRBV18, the J gene TRBJ2-3; unclear D gene. This CDR3 is built from 12 residues. Germline lookup yields CDR1 KGHSH and CDR2 LQKENI. V shed 1 base and J shed 6 bases, with 5 bases lying between them. For the CDR3, the DNA is TGTGCCAGCTCACCACAGAGTGATACGCAGTATTTT. Encoded protein: CASSPQSDTQYF.

This chain connects TRBV6-1 to TRBJ1-3; D unresolved. V shed 3 bases and J shed 0 bases, with 15 bases lying between them. CDR3 length equals 17 residues. Germline CDR1 and CDR2: MNHNS and SASEGT. The CDR3 loop is CASSDRSRISSGNTIYF. DNA for the CDR3: TGTGCCAGCAGTGATAGAAGTAGGATAAGCTCTGGAAACACCATATATTTT.

A few counts support this clone. The chain has TRBV19 and TRBJ1-4; the D is unclear. The CDR3 extends over 15 amino acids. V gave up 5 bases and J gave up 0 bases, with 10 bases separating them. Looked up from germline, CDR1 is LNHDA and CDR2 is SQIVND (reference sequence). For the CDR3, the DNA is TGTGCCAGTAGTTTAACAGATGCAACTAATGAAAAACTGTTTTTT. It encodes CASSLTDATNEKLFF.

This chain uses TRBV7-2 with TRBJ2-1; 7 bases are shared with TRBD2. CDR1 is SGHTA and CDR2 is FQGNSA in the germline V gene. The CDR3 loop spans 15 amino acids. Losses at the gene ends were 2 bases for V and 4 bases for J; bases not matched to a gene: 5. Here the CDR3 DNA reads TGTGCCAGCAGCTTAAGCCTAGCGGAATACAATGAGCAGTTCTTC. It specifies CASSLSLAEYNEQFF.

Note on this clone: One junction end does not reproduce the germline sequence, and a read error may be involved. The chain couples TRBV2 to TRBJ1-1; D is unclear. Per germline, CDR1 SNHLY and CDR2 FYNNEI. This CDR3 has 13 amino acids. The DNA of the CDR3 is TGTGCCAGCAGTGATGCTCTTGGCACTGAAGCTTCCTTT. It specifies CASSDALGTEASF.

The chain joins TRBV5-1 to TRBJ1-1, with D tentatively TRBD1 (6 bases). This CDR3 spans 16 amino acids. V lost 4 bases and J 1 base, leaving 17 bases between the germline ends. Per the germline V gene, CDR1 is SGHRS and CDR2 is YFSETQ. The CDR3 DNA is TGCGCCAGCAGCCCCCGGGGGGGGGCCCAGAACACTGAAGCTTTCTTT. This translates into CASSPRGGAQNTEAFF. Full variable domain (missing parts from reference TRBV5-1 and TRBJ1-1): KAGVTQTPRYLIKTRGQQVTLSCSPISGHRSVSWYQQTPGQGLQFLFEYFSETQRNKGNFPGRFSGRQFSNSRSEMNVSTLELGDSALYLCASSPRGGAQNTEAFFGQGTRLTVV.

This clone was counted a single time. The gene calls are TRBV5-1 and TRBJ1-1; no clear D gene. Germline CDR1 SGHRS, CDR2 YFSETQ. The CDR3 is made up of 14 amino acids. V was shortened by 4 bases and J by 0 bases, with 10 bases between the two germline ends. The CDR3: CASSPRRLNTEAFF. The CDR3 DNA sequence: TGCGCCAGCAGCCCCAGGCGTTTGAACACTGAAGCTTTCTTT. The full variable domain, with the rest looked up from reference TRBV5-1 and TRBJ1-1, is KAGVTQTPRYLIKTRGQQVTLSCSPISGHRSVSWYQQTPGQGLQFLFEYFSETQRNKGNFPGRFSGRQFSNSRSEMNVSTLELGDSALYLCASSPRRLNTEAFFGQGTRLTVV.

V is TRBV5-4 and J is TRBJ1-3; perhaps TRBD1 as D (5 bases). Trimming removed 4 bases at V and 3 bases at J, with 17 bases between. Germline values: CDR1 SGHNT, CDR2 YYREEE (reference sequence). The CDR3 consists of 16 residues. In DNA, the CDR3 is TGTGCCAGCAGCCTGGGGGGACTTGTACTTGGAAACACCATATATTTT. It codes for CASSLGGLVLGNTIYF.